This TCR beta chain was documented in a study of a mutant IDH1 vaccine in newly diagnosed glioma. At the level of the study: The treated population exhibited a male proportion of roughly 62%, a female proportion of roughly 40%, and a mean age of 40.4 years.

As regards this clone: Antigen specificity is unknown.

Produced via immunoSEQ multiplex PCR; TCRdb's table is partial and in-frame only. Among about 68,000 clones listed, 80% to 85% were seen once. With 2 bases removed from V and 6 bases from J, the gap between germline ends came to 15 bases. The germline V gene encodes CDR1 SQVTM and CDR2 ANQGSEA. This CDR3 spans 14 amino acids. The time point is: week 35, safety follow-up. Vaccinated patients received 300 ug of mutant IDH1 20-mer peptide per dose, with topical imiquimod. V gene TRBV29-1 combines with J gene TRBJ2-3, with D perhaps matching TRBD1 (5 bases). Sample: PBMCs, taken from a glioma patient whose treatment included an IDH1 peptide vaccine. The clonotype originates from a man between 18 and 35 years old with glioma. For the CDR3, the DNA is TGCAGCGTTGAACCAGGGATTGCAGGGGATACGCAGTATTTT. Residues: CSVEPGIAGDTQYF.